This T cell receptor (beta chain) was found in a study of cytomegalovirus exposure and HLA in healthy donors. The PCR ran on 60 Vbeta and 13 Jbeta primers. Using immunoSEQ multiplex PCR, the repertoire was profiled, and TCRdb retains in-frame clones only, with some absent. The sample has 150,000 or so clones, around 75% seen once; the top ten hold approximately 3%. The CDR3 sequence is 15 residues long. V shed 5 bases, J shed 8 bases, and the junction held 12 bases outside the gene matches. The germline gives CDR1 PRHDT, CDR2 FYEKMQ (reference sequence). A word on this clone: Its antigen is still unknown.

Each of the donors was a healthy bone marrow donor. Study-wide findings and caveats: A link between a missense DCLRE1C variant and TCR beta V- and J-gene trimming emerged from a later analysis.

This receptor was obtained from a male donor in good health and CMV-seronegative. Sample: PBMCs. This rearrangement joins TRBV13 to TRBJ1-2; 9 nucleotides line up with TRBD1. CDR3 in amino acids: CASSPGTGFPRGYTF. In DNA form, the CDR3 reads TGTGCCAGCAGCCCCGGGACAGGGTTCCCTCGGGGCTACACCTTC. The full variable domain, completed using reference TRBV13 and TRBJ1-2, is AAGVIQSPRHLIKEKRETATLKCYPIPRHDTVYWYQQGPGQDPQFLISFYEKMQSDKGSIPDRFSAQQFSDYHSELNMSSLELGDSALYFCASSPGTGFPRGYTFGSGTRLTVV.